This TCR beta chain was found in a study of blood T cell repertoires in COVID-19. Overall study: The United States, Italy and Spain supplied acute and convalescent COVID-19 samples.

Original processing notes: From reference gene primer amplification, estimates of nucleated cell counts were derived. The protocol was immunoSEQ multiplex PCR, while the TCRdb copy is restricted to in-frame clones and leaves out a portion. V and J calls and clone size are as listed in that table; D and trimming were resolved from the DNA. The data contain 140,000 or so clones, about nine tenths of them singletons. The CDR3 consists of 15 residues. The V gene's germline CDR1 is SEHNR and CDR2 FQNEAQ (reference sequence). The V gene lost 2 bases and the J gene lost 4 bases, with 14 bases spanning the gap.

The J gene is TRBJ1-1, the V gene TRBV7-9, with a possible D match to TRBD1 (5 bases). The sequenced material came from peripheral blood. The receptor was derived from a human donor in a cohort sampled during active COVID-19. The CDR3 region is CASSLRTLGGTEAFF. As DNA, the CDR3 is TGTGCCAGCAGCTTACGGACCTTGGGGGGCACTGAAGCTTTCTTT.